This paragraph reports one TCR beta chain. The antigen remains undetermined. This sample was taken from a study of CD8 T cells in ankylosing spondylitis. The CDR3 runs to 12 residues. V dropped 5 bases and J dropped 11; count of bases not matched to a gene: 5. CDR1 LGHDT and CDR2 YNNKEL come from the germline V gene (reference sequence). Study results and limitations: Disease-linked clones were reportedly significantly enriched in matched ankylosing spondylitis synovial fluid. It appeared that ankylosing spondylitis blood was characterized by a TCR beta motif of under ten highly homologous variants.

A single record per CDR3 protein comes from TCRdb applying MiXCR to the 5' RACE reads. The sample has hundreds of thousands of distinct CDR3 sequences, about 20% seen once. The clonotype comes from a male donor with ankylosing spondylitis or in good health (not recorded which). V is TRBV3-1 and J is TRBJ1-3; TRBD1 agrees at 8 bases. The source material was blood, either unsorted or a sorted T cell fraction (not recorded which). The CDR3 region has the DNA TGTGCCAGCAGCTATAGGACAGGGCCCATATATTTT. Encoded protein: CASSYRTGPIYF.